A selection of T cell receptor beta chains follows, all from one sample in a study of blood T cell repertoires in COVID-19. Assay used: immunoSEQ multiplex PCR; TCRdb lists only in-frame clones, some missing. Of 150,000 to 190,000 clones in the sample, around 80% are singletons; the top ten hold approximately 7.3%. Sequenced input: PBMCs or T cells enriched from blood (not recorded which). Source of these receptors: a man aged 50 to 59 who had recovered from COVID-19. CDR3s include the opening cysteine and the closing phenylalanine or tryptophan. A D gene is named only where the DNA matches it firmly. Clone size is given for some rows only: seen once, a few or many times, or a class if the clone is expanded.

CASRKTGGTETQYF	TGCGCCAGCAGAAAGACAGGGGGGACGGAGACCCAGTACTTC	14	TRBJ2-5	TRBV5-1	TRBD1	once
CASSHLAGTQETQYF	TGCGCCAGCAGCCACCTAGCGGGGACCCAAGAGACCCAGTACTTC	15	TRBJ2-5	TRBV4-1	TRBD2	-
CASSIALTAMNTEAFF	TGTGCCAGTAGTATAGCCTTGACAGCTATGAACACTGAAGCTTTCTTT	16	TRBJ1-1	TRBV19	-	-
CASSELAGAYNEQFF	TGTGCCAGCAGCGAACTAGCGGGGGCGTACAATGAGCAGTTCTTC	15	TRBJ2-1	TRBV27	TRBD2	-
CAWSSLGLEQYF	TGTGCCTGGAGTTCCCTTGGGCTCGAGCAGTACTTC	12	TRBJ2-7	TRBV30	-	-
CASSYRERNSPLHF	TGTGCCAGCAGTTACAGGGAGCGAAATTCACCCCTCCACTTT	14	TRBJ1-6	TRBV6-5	-	once
CASSLVSYEQYF	TGCGCCAGCAGCTTGGTTTCGTACGAGCAGTACTTC	12	TRBJ2-7	TRBV5-1	-	-
CASSETAMNQPQHF	TGTGCCAGCAGTGAAACAGCAATGAATCAGCCCCAGCATTTT	14	TRBJ1-5	TRBV25-1	-	-
CASSSQGAKGNTIYF	TGCGCCAGCAGCTCCCAGGGGGCGAAAGGAAACACCATATATTTT	15	TRBJ1-3	TRBV5-1	TRBD1	-
CASASGGLLNEQFF	TGTGCCAGCGCTAGCGGGGGGTTATTGAATGAGCAGTTCTTC	14	TRBJ2-1	TRBV9	TRBD2	-
CASSQDDSSGNTIYF	TGCGCCAGCAGCCAAGATGACAGCTCTGGAAACACCATATATTTT	15	TRBJ1-3	TRBV4-1	-	-
CASRLAPGRGLEKLFF	TGTGCAAGTCGCTTAGCGCCCGGCAGGGGGCTCGAAAAACTGTTTTTT	16	TRBJ1-4	TRBV12-2	-	-
CASSMTGVVSSPLHF	TGTGCCAGTAGTATGACAGGGGTGGTGAGCTCACCCCTCCACTTT	15	TRBJ1-6	TRBV19	TRBD1	-
CASSPLETQYF	TGTGCCAGCAGCCCCCTAGAGACCCAGTACTTC	11	TRBJ2-5	TRBV2	-	-
CASSPGLNEKLFF	TGTGCCAGCTCACCGGGCCTAAATGAAAAACTGTTTTTT	13	TRBJ1-4	TRBV18	-	-
CASNPKGALGYGYTF	TGTGCCAGCAACCCTAAGGGGGCCCTTGGGTATGGCTACACCTTC	15	TRBJ1-2	TRBV7-2	TRBD1	-
CASSPGLAGAPDF	TGTGCTAGCAGCCCGGGACTAGCGGGGGCCCCTGACTTC	13	TRBJ2-5	TRBV12-5	TRBD2	-
CAWNRDSNQPQHF	TGTGCCTGGAATCGGGATAGCAATCAGCCCCAGCATTTT	13	TRBJ1-5	TRBV30	-	-
CASSQGQIPTEAFF	TGTGCCAGCAGCCAAGGACAGATCCCCACTGAAGCTTTCTTT	14	TRBJ1-1	TRBV3-1/TRBV3-2	-	-
CASRVSSYNSPLHF	TGTGCCAGTAGGGTCAGCTCCTATAATTCACCCCTCCACTTT	14	TRBJ1-6	TRBV19	-	-
CASSAGNMNTEAFF	TGTGCCAGCAGTGCCGGGAACATGAACACTGAAGCTTTCTTT	14	TRBJ1-1	TRBV25-1	-	-
CASSISWTGTTFYGYTF	TGTGCCAGTAGTATCTCATGGACAGGGACCACCTTCTATGGCTACACCTTC	17	TRBJ1-2	TRBV19	TRBD1	-
CASSFDRLSSGNTIYF	TGTGCCAGCAGCTTCGACAGGCTTTCCTCTGGAAACACCATATATTTT	16	TRBJ1-3	TRBV5-5	-	-
CASTWDRGVGELFF	TGTGCCAGCACCTGGGACAGGGGTGTCGGGGAGCTGTTTTTT	14	TRBJ2-2	TRBV6-5	TRBD1	-
CASSITGGYTGELFF	TGTGCCAGTAGTATTACAGGGGGCTACACCGGGGAGCTGTTTTTT	15	TRBJ2-2	TRBV19	TRBD1	-
CASSEEGLAGQRDTQYF	TGTGCCAGCAGTGAAGAGGGGTTAGCGGGGCAAAGGGATACGCAGTATTTT	17	TRBJ2-3	TRBV2	TRBD2	-
CASSSAPYRGRRTGELFF	TGTGCCAGCAGCTCAGCCCCATACAGGGGGAGACGGACCGGGGAGCTGTTTTTT	18	TRBJ2-2	TRBV7-3	TRBD1	few
CASSQGTSGGPSSYNEQFF	TGCGCCAGCAGCCAAGGGACTAGCGGGGGGCCGAGCTCCTACAATGAGCAGTTCTTC	19	TRBJ2-1	TRBV4-3	TRBD2	-
CASSIGGGGRLETQYF	TGTGCCAGTAGTATTGGTGGCGGGGGGCGGTTAGAGACCCAGTACTTC	16	TRBJ2-5	TRBV19	TRBD2	-
CASSDSSQRRRLSSTDTQYF	TGTGCCAGCAGTGACTCGAGCCAGCGCAGGCGACTATCGAGCACAGATACGCAGTATTTT	20	TRBJ2-3	TRBV6-4	-	-
CAISGGQDKNYGYTF	TGTGCCATCAGTGGGGGGCAGGATAAGAACTATGGCTACACCTTC	15	TRBJ1-2	TRBV10-3	-	once